The next 27 T cell receptor beta chains were all read from a single sample in a study of blood T cell repertoires in COVID-19. Profiling relied on immunoSEQ multiplex PCR, and the TCRdb table lists in-frame clones only, not all of them. The repertoire consists of 200,000 or so clones, with roughly nine tenths occurring once and the leading ten covering 2.1%. Sequenced sample: peripheral blood. These receptors were collected from a man in his sixties or seventies with active or convalescent COVID-19.

This clone was observed a single time. The genes are TRBV7-2 and TRBJ2-5; the match to TRBD1 covers 9 bases. The CDR3 spans 15 residues. CDR1 and CDR2 (germline): SGHTA, FQGNSA. The ends lost 5 bases at V and 3 bases at J; junction bases unmatched: 7. DNA for the CDR3: TGTGCCAGCAGCACTACAGGGGGCGTAGAAGAGACCCAGTACTTC. Amino acid sequence: CASSTTGGVEETQYF.

The V call is TRBV3-1 (or the pseudogene TRBV3-2), the J call TRBJ1-1; D remains unclear. Germline V gene lookup returns CDR1 LGHDT and CDR2 YNNKEL (reference sequence). The CDR3 contains 15 residues. Trimming left V 1 base short and J 4 bases short, with 13 bases between. The CDR3 here is CASSQGIWASTEAFF. In DNA form, the CDR3 reads TGTGCCAGCAGCCAAGGGATCTGGGCCAGCACTGAAGCTTTCTTT.

The chain carries TRBV19 and TRBJ2-1; 10 positions match TRBD1. V dropped 6 bases and J dropped 4; count of bases not matched to a gene: 9. Germline CDR1 LNHDA, CDR2 SQIVND (reference sequence). The CDR3 covers 16 residues. This CDR3 reads CASRGTGAGFYNEQFF. CDR3 bases: TGTGCCAGTAGGGGGACAGGGGCGGGTTTTTACAATGAGCAGTTCTTC.

The chain is built from TRBV6-5 and TRBJ1-6, with 7 nucleotides matching TRBD1. Germline V gene data show CDR1 as MNHEY and CDR2 as SVGAGI. This CDR3 contains 15 residues. V lost 6 bases, J lost 6 bases, and 8 bases stayed unmatched. The CDR3 nucleotides read TGTGCCAGCAGCATAAGACAGGGTGGTAATTCACCCCTCCACTTT. Translated: CASSIRQGGNSPLHF.

V usage is TRBV28 and J usage is TRBJ1-5; D may be TRBD1 (5 bases). Trimming left V 5 bases short and J 4 bases short, with 15 bases between. The CDR3 contains 15 residues. Germline loops: CDR1 MDHEN, CDR2 SYDVKM. The CDR3 reads CASSRPGPRNQPQHF. The CDR3 coding sequence is TGTGCCAGCAGTAGACCAGGGCCCCGGAATCAGCCCCAGCATTTT.

The genes are TRBV7-2 and TRBJ1-2, with TRBD1 identical over 8 bases. CDR3 length equals 15 residues. Looked up from germline, CDR1 is SGHTA and CDR2 is FQGNSA. V was pared by 1 base and J by 8 bases, with 9 bases of the junction left unmatched. The CDR3 DNA sequence: TGTGCCAGCAGCTTAGGGACAGGGATAAAAAGAGGCTACACCTTC. Translating gives CASSLGTGIKRGYTF. The whole variable domain, filled in from reference TRBV7-2 and TRBJ1-2, reads GAGVSQSPSNKVTEKGKDVELRCDPISGHTALYWYRQSLGQGLEFLIYFQGNSAPDKSGLPSDRFSAERTGGSVSTLTIQRTQQEDSAVYLCASSLGTGIKRGYTFGSGTRLTVV.

V is TRBV21-1 and J is TRBJ2-3; TRBD2 reflects the table's D call only, with no check against the DNA. TRBV21-1 counts as a pseudogene. This CDR3 has 14 amino acids. For the CDR3, the DNA is TGTGCCAGCAGCTTGAGCGGGATTACAGATACGCAGTATTTT. Translation: CASSLSGITDTQYF.

The chain couples TRBV18 to TRBJ2-5; 15 bases match TRBD2. This CDR3 contains 17 residues. Germline-derived CDR1 and CDR2 are KGHSH and LQKENI. With V trimmed by 1 base and J by 5 bases, 5 bases remained unmatched. The CDR3 sequence: CASSPRTSGRASETQYF. CDR3 sequence (DNA): TGTGCCAGCTCACCACGGACTAGCGGGAGGGCCTCCGAGACCCAGTACTTC.

The V and J genes are TRBV5-4 and TRBJ1-1; D unresolved. The CDR3 covers 14 residues. Germline values: CDR1 SGHNT, CDR2 YYREEE (reference sequence). Trimming shortened V by 5 bases and J by 1 base, and 12 bases separated the two germline ends. CDR3: CASSSRGQNTEAFF. In DNA, the CDR3 is TGTGCCAGCAGTTCGAGAGGGCAGAACACTGAAGCTTTCTTT.

CDR3 coding DNA: TGTGCCAGTAGTATCTCGCGGTCCACAGATACGCAGTATTTT. It encodes CASSISRSTDTQYF. The gene calls are TRBV19 and TRBJ2-3; D remains unclear. Trimming left V 3 bases short and J 2 bases short, with 9 bases between. The germline gives CDR1 LNHDA, CDR2 SQIVND (reference sequence). The CDR3 is made up of 14 amino acids.

V gene TRBV7-2 combines with J gene TRBJ2-2, with D tentatively TRBD1 (5 bases). In germline, CDR1 is SGHTA, CDR2 FQGNSA. This CDR3 contains 14 residues. Trimming removed 3 bases from V and 7 bases from J, with 12 bases in between. The CDR3 DNA follows: TGTGCCAGCAGCTTTAAGGGGCATAACGGGGAGCTGTTTTTT. Its protein is CASSFKGHNGELFF.

The gene calls are TRBV7-2 and TRBJ1-6; D remains ambiguous. The CDR3 is 16 residues long. CDR1 and CDR2 (germline): SGHTA, FQGNSA. Between the trimmed V and J ends, which lost 0 bases and 6 bases, there was a span of 12 bases. CDR3: CASSLAPGTLNSPLHF. The CDR3 coding sequence is TGTGCCAGCAGCTTAGCGCCAGGAACCCTTAATTCACCCCTCCACTTT.

The CDR3 here is CSARDFPEAFF. The CDR3, as DNA: TGCAGTGCACGGGACTTCCCTGAAGCTTTCTTT. The chain employs TRBV20-1 and TRBJ1-1; the D gene is possibly TRBD1 (5 bases). CDR1 and CDR2 (germline): DFQATT, SNEGSKA (reference sequence). The CDR3 is 11 residues long. The germline V and J ends were trimmed by 6 bases and 6 bases, with 11 bases remaining between them.

The chain recombines TRBV5-1 with TRBJ2-3; 7 nucleotides agree with TRBD1. The length of the CDR3 is 16 residues. V lost 2 bases and J lost 1; bases outside the gene matches: 7. The germline gives CDR1 SGHRS, CDR2 YFSETQ. The CDR3 coding sequence is TGCGCCAGCAGCTTAGGCCAGGGGGTCGGCACAGATACGCAGTATTTT. Residues: CASSLGQGVGTDTQYF.

The V gene is TRBV10-3, the J gene TRBJ1-2; 8 nucleotides align to TRBD1. The germline gives CDR1 ENHRY, CDR2 SYGVKD. With V trimmed by 8 bases and J by 3 bases, 11 bases remained unmatched. The CDR3 has 15 residues. The CDR3 DNA reads TGTGCCATCGGCAGTGGGGACAGGAGCTACTATGGCTACACCTTC. As protein: CAIGSGDRSYYGYTF.

The genes are TRBV7-2 and TRBJ1-3; D is ambiguous. Per the germline V gene, CDR1 is SGHTA and CDR2 is FQGNSA. Deletions cut 4 bases from V and 4 bases from J, with 8 bases between. The CDR3 length is 13 residues. CDR3 protein: CASSSDFGNTIYF. For the CDR3, the DNA is TGTGCCAGCAGCTCGGACTTCGGAAACACCATATATTTT.

This chain connects TRBV23-1 to TRBJ2-5; tentatively, D is TRBD1 (6 bases). TRBV23-1 qualifies as an ORF whose function is uncertain. The CDR3 has 13 residues. V was clipped by 6 bases and J by 5 bases, with 13 bases between them. In DNA form, the CDR3 reads TGCGCCAGCAGCCCTGAAAGGGGGGAGACCCAGTACTTC. This encodes CASSPERGETQYF.

The V gene is TRBV19, the J gene TRBJ2-7; 12 bases are shared with TRBD2. CDR1 LNHDA and CDR2 SQIVND come from the germline V gene (reference sequence). This CDR3 comprises 15 residues. Trimming removed 4 bases from V and 4 bases from J; junction bases left unmatched: 5. CDR3 nucleotide sequence: TGTGCCAGTAGTACTGGACTAGCGGGAACGTACGAGCAGTACTTC. Protein: CASSTGLAGTYEQYF.

This clone was observed once. This chain joins TRBV9 and TRBJ2-3; D remains unclear. Trimming cost V 4 bases and J 2 bases, with 17 bases left between them. From germline, CDR1 is SGDLS and CDR2 YYNGEE. The CDR3 is 16 residues long. For the CDR3, the DNA is TGTGCCAGCAGCCCTCGCCCAGGCCAGGACACAGATACGCAGTATTTT. It encodes CASSPRPGQDTDTQYF.

This chain connects TRBV7-2 to TRBJ2-2, with D possibly matching TRBD2 (6 bases). The CDR3 extends over 19 amino acids. Trimming stripped 1 base from V and 0 bases from J, with 18 bases between. Germline V gene data show CDR1 as SGHTA and CDR2 as FQGNSA. The CDR3 DNA is TGTGCCAGCAGCTTAGTGTTTGGAGGGCGACGGACGAACACCGGGGAGCTGTTTTTT. This codes for CASSLVFGGRRTNTGELFF.

For the CDR3, the DNA is TGTGCCAGCAGCTTAGGTGCCCTTTTGGCCGTGGATGAGCAGTTCTTC. The encoded protein is CASSLGALLAVDEQFF. The chain is built from TRBV7-6 and TRBJ2-1; the D is unclear. V was pared by 1 base and J by 8 bases, with 18 bases between. CDR1 SGHVS and CDR2 FNYEAQ come from the germline V gene. This CDR3 is built from 16 residues.

Comment on this clone: One junction end does not reproduce the germline sequence, and a read error may be involved. This rearrangement joins TRBV7-7 to TRBJ2-3; 13 bases map to TRBD2. From germline, CDR1 is SSHAT and CDR2 FNYEAQ (reference sequence). The CDR3 length is 19 residues. CDR3 bases: TGTGCTAGCAGCTTAGGTAGACGACTAGCGGGGGGACCGATAGATACGCAGTATTTT. Encoded protein: CASSLGRRLAGGPIDTQYF. Variable domain in full (rest from reference TRBV7-7 and TRBJ2-3): GAGVSQSPRYKVTKRGQDVTLRCDPISSHATLYWYQQALGQGPEFLTYFNYEAQPDKSGLPSDRFSAERPEGSISTLTIQRTEQRDSAMYRCASSLGRRLAGGPIDTQYFGPGTRLTVL.

The genes are TRBV11-2 and TRBJ1-2; no clear D gene. Trimming cost V 5 bases and J 3 bases, with 10 bases left between them. CDR3 length equals 13 residues. CDR1 and CDR2 (germline): SGHAT, FQNNGV. The CDR3: CASSGGSYYGYTF. CDR3 coding DNA: TGTGCCAGCAGCGGAGGCAGTTACTATGGCTACACCTTC.

This clone was seen once. The rearrangement uses TRBV29-1 and TRBJ1-6, with a weak D call TRBD1 (6 bases). The V gene lost 5 bases and the J gene lost 5 bases, with 10 bases spanning the gap. This CDR3 has 13 amino acids. Germline lookup yields CDR1 SQVTM and CDR2 ANQGSEA. The CDR3 here is CSVRDTDNSPLHF. CDR3 nucleotides: TGCAGCGTTAGGGACACCGATAATTCACCCCTCCACTTT.

The rearrangement links TRBV12-3 or TRBV12-4 to TRBJ1-1; D gene unclear. Between the trimmed V and J ends, which lost 1 base and 11 bases, there was a span of 8 bases. This CDR3 comprises 11 residues. CDR3 nucleotide sequence: TGTGCCAGCAGTTTAGAGACGAGGGCTTTCTTT. It specifies CASSLETRAFF.

This rearrangement joins TRBV7-8 to TRBJ2-3, with D tentatively TRBD1 (7 bases). This CDR3 spans 16 amino acids. Between the trimmed V and J ends, which lost 3 bases and 3 bases, there was a span of 16 bases. Per germline, CDR1 SGHVS and CDR2 FQNEAQ. Here the CDR3 reads CASSLDAGGWTDTQYF. CDR3 DNA: TGTGCCAGCAGCTTGGATGCAGGGGGGTGGACAGATACGCAGTATTTT.

The genes are TRBV11-2 and TRBJ2-2; D may be TRBD1 (5 bases). The CDR3 spans 14 residues. Germline CDR1 reads SGHAT; CDR2 reads FQNNGV. V was trimmed by 3 bases and J by 5 bases, leaving 10 bases between them. The DNA of the CDR3 is TGTGCCAGCAGCTTGCAGGGATATACCGGGGAGCTGTTTTTT. It is translated as CASSLQGYTGELFF. Supplemented by reference TRBV11-2 and TRBJ2-2, the full variable domain reads EAGVAQSPRYKIIEKRQSVAFWCNPISGHATLYWYQQILGQGPKLLIQFQNNGVVDDSQLPKDRFSAERLKGVDSTLKIQPAKLEDSAVYLCASSLQGYTGELFFGEGSRLTVL.